The T cell receptor beta chain described here comes from a study of control samples from healthy donors and cancer patients. Data came from immunoSEQ multiplex PCR; TCRdb stores just in-frame clones and leaves some out. The data contain just under 100,000 clones, 93% of them singletons. The germline V gene has CDR1 SGHAT and CDR2 FQNNGV. Trimming took off 1 base at V and 7 bases at J, with 11 bases between the two ends. There are 14 residues in the CDR3. Sequenced material: blood. The chain carries TRBV11-2 and TRBJ2-1, with D unresolved. This clonotype was obtained from a man younger than 35 in good health. CDR3 region: CASSLAGSSNEQFF. DNA of the CDR3: TGTGCCAGCAGCTTAGCTGGATCAAGTAATGAGCAGTTCTTC.